Presented here are 5 T cell receptor beta chains from one specimen sequenced in a study of blood T cells in healthy people across ages. Sample-barcoded 5' priming and a J-beta primer mix drove a second PCR of 7 to 11 cycles. TCRdb reprocessed the 5' RACE reads with MiXCR, giving one entry per CDR3 protein. The sample shows 750,000 to 950,000 distinct CDR3 sequences, approximately 53% of them seen only once. The specimen was blood. These receptors came from an elderly man in good health.

The chain couples TRBV27 to TRBJ1-2, with unresolved D. Germline assignment: CDR1 MNHEY and CDR2 SMNVEV (reference sequence). With 3 bases removed from V and 0 bases from J, the gap between germline ends came to 5 bases. This CDR3 spans 13 amino acids. The DNA for the CDR3 is TGTGCCAGCAGTTTTACCGCTAACTATGGCTACACCTTC. Its translation: CASSFTANYGYTF.

This sequence joins TRBV25-1 and TRBJ2-7, with D possibly matching TRBD1 (6 bases). The length of the CDR3 is 16 residues. V lost 4 bases and J lost 0, with 16 bases in between. Germline loops: CDR1 MGHDK, CDR2 SYGVNS. CDR3 bases: TGTGCCAGCAGTGTCCTCACAGGGTTCGACTCCTACGAGCAGTACTTC. This translates into CASSVLTGFDSYEQYF.

CDR3 sequence reads: CASSLTGHQNSNQPQHF. In DNA, the CDR3 is TGTGCCAGCAGCTTAACGGGACACCAGAATAGCAATCAGCCCCAGCATTTT. The V gene is TRBV7-8, the J gene TRBJ1-5; D possibly corresponds to TRBD1 (6 bases). The CDR3 is made up of 17 amino acids. Deletions cut 2 bases from V and 0 bases from J, with 14 bases between. Germline assignment: CDR1 SGHVS and CDR2 FQNEAQ.

There are many counts of this clonotype. This chain joins TRBV21-1 and TRBJ2-7; no DNA check was done on the table's D call, TRBD1. TRBV21-1 is a documented pseudogene. The CDR3 length is 16 residues. The CDR3 spells CASSKVSGRGVYEQYF. CDR3 DNA sequence: TGTGCCAGCAGCAAAGTCTCAGGCAGGGGGGTCTACGAGCAGTACTTC.

This chain links TRBV10-2 with TRBJ2-7, with D perhaps being TRBD1 or TRBD2 (6 bases each). The CDR3 extends over 19 amino acids. Germline assignment: CDR1 WSHSY and CDR2 SAAADI. Trimming took 2 bases from V and 1 from J, leaving 24 bases between them. The CDR3 DNA follows: TGCGCCAGCAGTGAGGGGGGGCTTCTGAGTCCTGCTCCTTCCTACGAGCAGTACTTC. Amino acid sequence: CASSEGGLLSPAPSYEQYF.